This T cell receptor (beta chain) was profiled in a study of CXCR3-negative and CXCR3-positive naive CD8 T cells. Findings and limits, study-wide: The study found more hydrophobic TRB CDR3s in CXCR3-positive naive cells than in CXCR3-negative naive cells.

In regard to this clonotype: Its antigen is not known.

It was by 5' RACE with UMI labels that the TRB cDNA libraries were prepared. From the 5' RACE reads, TCRdb lists one entry per CDR3 protein and no DNA. This sample's clone table lists tens of thousands of distinct CDR3 sequences. The CDR3 has 13 residues. The germline V gene encodes CDR1 SQVTM and CDR2 ANQGSEA. Those CD8+ T cells considered naive were CD45RO-CCR7+CD27+CD95-. Material for sequencing was naive CXCR3- CD8+ T cells from blood. Subset specified: CD45RO-CCR7+CD27+CD95- naive CD8+ T cells lacking CXCR3 (TNR3-). V usage is TRBV29-1 and J usage is TRBJ2-2. This clonotype originated in a human donor in good health. Some clones in this sample may be carry-over from other donors' samples. CDR3 in amino acids: CSVEVGNTGELFF.